The source of this T cell receptor beta chain is a study of Ad26.COV2.S vaccination and SARS-CoV-2 variants. The assay was immunoSEQ multiplex PCR, and TCRdb's table has in-frame clones only and misses some. Of 300,000 to 400,000 clones in the sample, around 90% were seen once. Only one count was recorded for this clone. CDR1 MNHEY and CDR2 SVGAGI come from the germline V gene. This CDR3 region has 13 residues. Trimming shortened V by 6 bases and J by 4 bases, and 10 bases separated the two germline ends. Treatment denoted: some 19 received Ad26.COV2.S at low or high dose, single or two shots; 5 received placebo; per-sample allocation not given. The study sampled participants on day 63 after the first vaccine or placebo injection.

This clonotype was obtained from a person aged 18-65 years who received the Ad26.COV2.S COVID-19 vaccine or a placebo. This chain links TRBV6-5 with TRBJ2-1, with D unresolved. The material sequenced was peripheral blood, taken in a trial of Ad26.COV2.S vaccine versus placebo. CDR3 bases: TGTGCCAGCAGGTCGACTCGTTACAATGAGCAGTTCTTC. Its translation: CASRSTRYNEQFF.